This T cell receptor beta chain comes out of a study of T-cell memory formation after mild COVID-19 (dated by TCRdb to the early 2020s). For the wider study: TCR sequence clusters from the two donors were largely donor specific. Longitudinal TCRalpha and TCRbeta repertoire sequencing tracked T-cell clones expanding and contracting after mild COVID-19 in a couple of donors. The cohort was made up of two young adult volunteers, one female and one male, who were previously healthy.

TCRdb names Illumina NovaSeq 6000 as the instrument used. TCRalpha and TCRbeta cDNA libraries were constructed by 5'RACE with constant-segment primers, with sample barcodes and unique molecular identifiers being introduced. Trizol reagent was used to extract RNA from every sample. Libraries were amplified in two PCR steps, with a second sample barcode and Illumina TruSeq adapters added in the second step. Libraries were sequenced on an Illumina NovaSeq with 2 x 150 bp paired-end reads. Per the authors' processing: Reads were demultiplexed and collapsed into UMI-guided consensus sequences with migec v1.2.7. Using mixcr v2.1.11, the UMI consensuses were aligned to TRA and TRB V and J templates and assembled into clonotypes. A clonotype was counted as expanded or contracted only when both edgeR and NoisET called the clonotype significant, with the noise models trained on biological replicates. edgeR calls used a false discovery rate-adjusted p below 0.01 and a log2 fold-change threshold of 1. As an exploratory analysis of dynamics, PCA with hierarchical clustering was applied to max-normalized trajectories of the 1000 most abundant clonotypes. Separately sequenced CD4+ and CD8+ repertoires were used to assign a CD4 or CD8 phenotype to each responding clone. Through fastp at Q25 and MiXCR, TCRdb rebuilt clones from the public reads, retaining in-frame beta chains. Here each entry gathers all rows of one CDR3 protein and keeps the most common genes and DNA. These V and J calls originate from TCRdb's pipeline instead of the authors' own analysis. This sample has around 530,000 distinct CDR3 sequences in its table, and about a fifth of those were observed once. The ten largest clones take up 7.5% to 9.5% of the sample.

Concerning this clonotype itself: Which antigen it targets is not known. No quality values exist for individual bases; no much larger clone is one base distant.

PBMCs were isolated by Ficoll-Paque density gradient centrifugation. Trimming at the junction amounts to 5 bases on V and 0 bases on J, and the germline ends lie 19 bases apart. Including the terminal cysteine and phenylalanine, the CDR3 comprises 16 residues. Solely the CDR3 DNA is kept, with 48 bases framed from the first base. CDR1 and CDR2 were assigned from the germline V gene (reference sequence) as DFQATT and SNEGSKA. Overall results and qualifications from the work: The detection of some responding clones in pre-infection memory suggests that pre-existing cross-reactive memory T cells joined the SARS-CoV-2 response. The study included only a couple of mild cases, and larger cohorts that include severe cases with pre-infection samples were judged to be necessary. SARS-CoV-2 specificity of the second-wave clones peaking on day 37 was not confirmed. Contracting CD4+ clones appeared mostly in the CM and EM memory subsets, whereas CD8+ clones were enriched in EMRA. From day 15 to 85, contracting clones showed balanced CD4/CD8 phenotypes, whereas a second wave of clones that expanded from day 15 to 37 leaned towards CD4+.

The sample was PBMCs or a T cell subset sorted from them (not recorded which). This TCR derives from an adult woman who had mild COVID-19 (a few samples of this study predate the infection). The sample titles of this study are shuffled in the database, so cell type and time point are left out; the donor was told from shared clones. The chain uses TRBV20-1 and TRBJ2-5; the D gene identity is not certain. The CDR3 in this case is CSAQPLGRLYQETQYF. In nucleotide form, the sequence is TGCAGTGCTCAACCCCTTGGTAGGCTATACCAAGAGACCCAGTACTTC.